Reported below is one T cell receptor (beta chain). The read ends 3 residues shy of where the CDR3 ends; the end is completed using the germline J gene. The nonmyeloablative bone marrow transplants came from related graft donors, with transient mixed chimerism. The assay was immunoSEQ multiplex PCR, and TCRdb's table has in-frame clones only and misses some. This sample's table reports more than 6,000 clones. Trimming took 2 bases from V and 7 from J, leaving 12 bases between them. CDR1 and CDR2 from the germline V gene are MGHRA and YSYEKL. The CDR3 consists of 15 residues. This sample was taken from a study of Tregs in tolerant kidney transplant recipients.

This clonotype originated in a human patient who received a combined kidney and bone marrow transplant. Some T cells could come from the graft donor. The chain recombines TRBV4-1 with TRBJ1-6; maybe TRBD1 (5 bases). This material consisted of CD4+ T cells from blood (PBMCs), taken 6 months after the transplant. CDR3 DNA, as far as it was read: TGCGCCAGCAGCCAACAGGGACTCTTCAATTCACCC. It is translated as CASSQQGLFNSP. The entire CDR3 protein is CASSQQGLFNSPLHF.